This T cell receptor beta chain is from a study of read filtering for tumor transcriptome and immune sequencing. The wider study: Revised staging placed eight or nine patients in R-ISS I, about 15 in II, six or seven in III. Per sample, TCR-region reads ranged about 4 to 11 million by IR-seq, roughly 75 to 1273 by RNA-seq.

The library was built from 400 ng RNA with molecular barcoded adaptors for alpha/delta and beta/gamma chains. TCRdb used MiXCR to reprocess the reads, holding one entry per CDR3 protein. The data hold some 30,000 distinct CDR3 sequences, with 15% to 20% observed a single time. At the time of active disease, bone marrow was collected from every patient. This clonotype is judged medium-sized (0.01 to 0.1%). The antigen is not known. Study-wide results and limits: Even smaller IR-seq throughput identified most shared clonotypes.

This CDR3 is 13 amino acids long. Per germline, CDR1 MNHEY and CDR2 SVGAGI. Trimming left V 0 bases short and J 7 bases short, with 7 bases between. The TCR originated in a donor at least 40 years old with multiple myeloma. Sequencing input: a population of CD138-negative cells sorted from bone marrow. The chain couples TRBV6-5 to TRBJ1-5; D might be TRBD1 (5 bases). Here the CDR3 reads CASSYSRGQPQHF. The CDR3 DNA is TGTGCCAGCAGTTACTCAAGGGGACAGCCCCAGCATTTT.